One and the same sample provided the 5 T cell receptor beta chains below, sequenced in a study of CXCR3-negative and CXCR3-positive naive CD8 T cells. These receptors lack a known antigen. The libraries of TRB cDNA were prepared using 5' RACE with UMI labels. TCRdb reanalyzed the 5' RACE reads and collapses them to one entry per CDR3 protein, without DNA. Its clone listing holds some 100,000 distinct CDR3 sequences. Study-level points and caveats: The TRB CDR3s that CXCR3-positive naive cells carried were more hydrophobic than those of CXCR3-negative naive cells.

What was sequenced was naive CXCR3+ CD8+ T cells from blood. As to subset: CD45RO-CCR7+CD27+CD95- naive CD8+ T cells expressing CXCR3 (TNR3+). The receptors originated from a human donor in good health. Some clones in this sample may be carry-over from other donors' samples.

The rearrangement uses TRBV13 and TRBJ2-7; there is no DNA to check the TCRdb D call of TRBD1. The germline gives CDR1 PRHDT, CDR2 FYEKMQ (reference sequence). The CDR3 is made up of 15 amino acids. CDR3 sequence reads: CASSPFVPSSYEQYF.

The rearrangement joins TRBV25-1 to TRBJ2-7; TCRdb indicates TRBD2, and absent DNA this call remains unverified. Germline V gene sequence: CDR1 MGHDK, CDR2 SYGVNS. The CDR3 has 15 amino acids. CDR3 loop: CASSEYSGGVYEQYF.

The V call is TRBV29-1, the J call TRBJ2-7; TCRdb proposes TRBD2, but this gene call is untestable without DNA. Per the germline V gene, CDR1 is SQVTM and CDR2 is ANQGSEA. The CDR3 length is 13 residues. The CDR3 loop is CSVAAGNSYEQYF.

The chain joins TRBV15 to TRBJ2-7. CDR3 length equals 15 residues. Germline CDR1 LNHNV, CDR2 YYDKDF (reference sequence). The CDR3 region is CATSETGNTIYEQYF.

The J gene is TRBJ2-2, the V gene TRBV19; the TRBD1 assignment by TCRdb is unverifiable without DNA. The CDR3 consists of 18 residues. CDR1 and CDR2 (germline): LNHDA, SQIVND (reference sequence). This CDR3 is CASGRQGVLAAYTGELFF.